Listed below are T cell receptor beta chains from one sample, sequenced in a study of blood T cell repertoires in COVID-19. The method was immunoSEQ multiplex PCR; TCRdb's version includes in-frame clones alone and lacks a portion of them. The sample has 100,000 to 150,000 clones; approximately 90% are singletons. Sequencing was done on a sample of peripheral blood. The source is a man aged 60 to 69 with COVID-19, enrolled during active disease. The CDR3 runs from the conserved cysteine through the conserved F or W.

cdr3_length: 13; j_call: TRBJ1-2; v_call: TRBV29-1; cdr3_aa: CSVDSQRQIGYTF
cdr3_length: 16; j_call: TRBJ1-2; v_call: TRBV7-2; cdr3_aa: CASSFGQITGEYGYTF
cdr3_length: 16; j_call: TRBJ1-3; v_call: TRBV19; cdr3_aa: CASSPSTGLGGNTIYF
cdr3_length: 17; j_call: TRBJ2-6; v_call: TRBV13; cdr3_aa: CASSEGTWTAGANVLTF
cdr3_length: 14; j_call: TRBJ1-5; v_call: TRBV5-1; cdr3_aa: CASSLRGVDEPQHF
cdr3_length: 13; j_call: TRBJ2-7; v_call: TRBV10-2; cdr3_aa: CASSGGQGYEQYF
cdr3_length: 13; j_call: TRBJ2-2; v_call: TRBV30; cdr3_aa: CAWDWGGLGELFF
cdr3_length: 12; j_call: TRBJ2-5; v_call: TRBV5-1; cdr3_aa: CASSFREETQYF
cdr3_length: 14; j_call: TRBJ2-5; v_call: TRBV5-1; cdr3_aa: CASSLLSVAETQYF
cdr3_length: 17; j_call: TRBJ2-5; v_call: TRBV28; cdr3_aa: CASSLWGLAGGQETQYF
cdr3_length: 12; j_call: TRBJ1-2; v_call: TRBV14; cdr3_aa: CASSQADYGYTF
cdr3_length: 14; j_call: TRBJ2-7; v_call: TRBV4-3; cdr3_aa: CASSQGTGPYEQYF
cdr3_length: 13; j_call: TRBJ1-1; v_call: TRBV7-9; cdr3_aa: CASSLGQFTEAFF
cdr3_length: 16; j_call: TRBJ2-3; v_call: TRBV7-2; cdr3_aa: CASSFKSWGQTDTQYF
cdr3_length: 14; j_call: TRBJ1-3; v_call: TRBV6-5; cdr3_aa: CAISGQAFGNTIYF
cdr3_length: 17; j_call: TRBJ1-4; v_call: TRBV4-3; cdr3_aa: CASSLMTLGTGDEKLFF
cdr3_length: 15; j_call: TRBJ2-6; v_call: TRBV2; cdr3_aa: CASSTGSNGANVLTF
cdr3_length: 14; j_call: TRBJ1-4; v_call: TRBV2; cdr3_aa: CASNQDSGNEKLFF
cdr3_length: 21; j_call: TRBJ2-3; v_call: TRBV3-1/TRBV3-2; cdr3_aa: CASSQDWKWTTVGGTADTQYF
cdr3_length: 14; j_call: TRBJ1-2; v_call: TRBV6-5; cdr3_aa: CASSEGQLTGGYTF
cdr3_length: 15; j_call: TRBJ1-2; v_call: TRBV12-5; cdr3_aa: CASGLGQGAWYGYTF
cdr3_length: 14; j_call: TRBJ1-2; v_call: TRBV6-5; cdr3_aa: CASTRAPSNYGYTF
cdr3_length: 14; j_call: TRBJ1-1; v_call: TRBV5-1; cdr3_aa: CASSRGQTNTEAFF
cdr3_length: 13; j_call: TRBJ1-1; v_call: TRBV7-2; cdr3_aa: CASSFERNTEAFF
cdr3_length: 13; j_call: TRBJ1-3; v_call: TRBV7-3; cdr3_aa: CASSLSRGNTIYF
cdr3_length: 11; j_call: TRBJ1-1; v_call: TRBV19; cdr3_aa: CASTHGRRAFF
cdr3_length: 16; j_call: TRBJ2-2; v_call: TRBV24-1; cdr3_aa: CATSDSGTGGVGELFF
cdr3_length: 15; j_call: TRBJ2-7; v_call: TRBV5-6; cdr3_aa: CASSLSGTSLYEQYF
cdr3_length: 11; j_call: TRBJ2-1; v_call: TRBV20-1; cdr3_aa: CSASGTSEQFF
cdr3_length: 16; j_call: TRBJ2-7; v_call: TRBV5-1; cdr3_aa: CASSRGNSGGRWEQYF
cdr3_length: 17; j_call: TRBJ2-2; v_call: TRBV6-2/TRBV6-3; cdr3_aa: CASSYSRLAANTGELFF
cdr3_length: 15; j_call: TRBJ1-5; v_call: TRBV30; cdr3_aa: CAWSVLGGHNQPQHF
cdr3_length: 14; j_call: TRBJ2-7; v_call: TRBV28; cdr3_aa: CASSPLWGEYEQYF
cdr3_length: 14; j_call: TRBJ1-4; v_call: TRBV7-8; cdr3_aa: CASSFTGTNEKLFF
cdr3_length: 13; j_call: TRBJ1-2; v_call: TRBV30; cdr3_aa: CAWSVQGAGGYTF
cdr3_length: 15; j_call: TRBJ2-7; v_call: TRBV5-1; cdr3_aa: CASKKQGSPSYEQYF
cdr3_length: 14; j_call: TRBJ2-1; v_call: TRBV5-1; cdr3_aa: CASSRTSGDNEQFF
cdr3_length: 12; j_call: TRBJ1-2; v_call: TRBV5-4; cdr3_aa: CASSLDGYGYTF
cdr3_length: 17; j_call: TRBJ2-2; v_call: TRBV4-1; cdr3_aa: CASSQLQGAYRAGELFF
cdr3_length: 16; j_call: TRBJ2-3; v_call: TRBV18; cdr3_aa: CASSPLAGGWTDTQYF
cdr3_length: 14; j_call: TRBJ2-5; v_call: TRBV6-1; cdr3_aa: CASSELSGVGTQYF
cdr3_length: 13; j_call: TRBJ1-6; v_call: TRBV12-3/TRBV12-4; cdr3_aa: CASSLGNNSPLHF
cdr3_length: 14; j_call: TRBJ1-1; v_call: TRBV7-3; cdr3_aa: CASSLTGGGTEAFF
cdr3_length: 13; j_call: TRBJ2-5; v_call: TRBV2; cdr3_aa: CASRQGTKETQYF
cdr3_length: 14; j_call: TRBJ2-3; v_call: TRBV19; cdr3_aa: CASSIGLAGDTQYF
cdr3_length: 14; j_call: TRBJ2-1; v_call: TRBV7-9; cdr3_aa: CASSFDRGAEEQFF
cdr3_length: 14; j_call: TRBJ1-5; v_call: TRBV6-4; cdr3_aa: CASSAAGKEQPQHF
cdr3_length: 15; j_call: TRBJ1-2; v_call: TRBV6-6; cdr3_aa: CASSYRGRESYGYTF
cdr3_length: 15; j_call: TRBJ1-3; v_call: TRBV5-6; cdr3_aa: CASSPRGLFVNTIYF
cdr3_length: 14; j_call: TRBJ1-1; v_call: TRBV5-1; cdr3_aa: CASSYGSLGTEAFF
cdr3_length: 16; j_call: TRBJ1-4; v_call: TRBV28; cdr3_aa: CASSLVTGMGNEKLFF
cdr3_length: 16; j_call: TRBJ2-6; v_call: TRBV19; cdr3_aa: CASSIVRGAGANVLTF
cdr3_length: 15; j_call: TRBJ2-5; v_call: TRBV2; cdr3_aa: CASRDPSGGEKTQYF
cdr3_length: 12; j_call: TRBJ2-5; v_call: TRBV25-1; cdr3_aa: CASSLGPWAQYF
cdr3_length: 12; j_call: TRBJ1-6; v_call: TRBV10-2; cdr3_aa: CASSEGDRSLHF
cdr3_length: 14; j_call: TRBJ2-3; v_call: TRBV7-8; cdr3_aa: CASTQRGPTDTQYF
cdr3_length: 15; j_call: TRBJ1-2; v_call: TRBV7-8; cdr3_aa: CASSPRQRPIYGYTF
cdr3_length: 15; j_call: TRBJ1-6; v_call: TRBV3-1/TRBV3-2; cdr3_aa: CASSPTGGVGSPLHF